This T cell receptor beta chain was identified during a study of graft-versus-host responses after intestinal transplantation. Study-wide context: Uniformly, recipients were administered anti-thymocyte globulin induction with subsequent tacrolimus and steroids for 2 to 3 years. Findings and caveats of the study: Elevated graft-versus-host to host-versus-graft clonal ratios in allografts were recorded for patients with graft-donor T cell macrochimerism. The authors found GvH clones in recipient marrow, some appearing first in ileum or blood.

Comment on this clone: No antigen is known for it.

The table came from immunoSEQ multiplex PCR; TCRdb's copy has only in-frame clones and leaves some out. The table includes about 93,000 clones, about 93% detected once. Germline V gene sequence: CDR1 MDHEN, CDR2 SYDVKM. The V gene end was trimmed by 3 bases and the J gene end by 8 bases; junction bases not matched to a gene: 8. The CDR3 spans 16 residues. Sequenced here: unstimulated CD8+ T cells sorted from spleen or lymph node cells, sampled before intestinal transplant. This receptor was taken from a human donor who received an intestinal transplant. This chain connects TRBV28 to TRBJ1-6; 9 bases fit TRBD1. CDR3 in amino acids: CASSFLPGQGDSPLHF. The CDR3 DNA reads as TGTGCCAGCAGTTTCTTACCGGGACAGGGAGATTCACCCCTCCACTTT.